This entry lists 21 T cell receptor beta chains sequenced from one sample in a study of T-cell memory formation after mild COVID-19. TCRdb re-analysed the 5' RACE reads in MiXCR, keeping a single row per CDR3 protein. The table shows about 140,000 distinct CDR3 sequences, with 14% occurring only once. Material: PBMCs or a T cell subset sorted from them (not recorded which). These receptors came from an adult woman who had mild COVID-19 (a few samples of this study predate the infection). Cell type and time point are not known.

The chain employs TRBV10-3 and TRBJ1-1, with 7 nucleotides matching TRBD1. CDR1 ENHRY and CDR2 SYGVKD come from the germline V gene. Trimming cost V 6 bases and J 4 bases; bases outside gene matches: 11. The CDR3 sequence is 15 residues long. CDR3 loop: CAIRPTTGDGTEAFF. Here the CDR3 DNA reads TGTGCCATCAGACCCACCACAGGGGATGGCACTGAAGCTTTCTTT.

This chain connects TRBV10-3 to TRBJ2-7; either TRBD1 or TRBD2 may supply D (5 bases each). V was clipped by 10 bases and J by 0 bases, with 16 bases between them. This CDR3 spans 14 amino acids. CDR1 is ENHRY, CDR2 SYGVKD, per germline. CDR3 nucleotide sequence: TGTGCCACCCTTGGGACGTTGAGCTCCTACGAGCAGTACTTC. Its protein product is CATLGTLSSYEQYF.

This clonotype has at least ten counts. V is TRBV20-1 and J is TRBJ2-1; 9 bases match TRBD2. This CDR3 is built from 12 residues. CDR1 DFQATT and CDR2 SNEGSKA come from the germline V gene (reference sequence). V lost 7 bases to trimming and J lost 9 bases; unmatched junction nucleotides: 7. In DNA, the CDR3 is TGCAGTGGGGTTAGCGGGAGCGTTGAGCAGTTCTTC. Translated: CSGVSGSVEQFF.

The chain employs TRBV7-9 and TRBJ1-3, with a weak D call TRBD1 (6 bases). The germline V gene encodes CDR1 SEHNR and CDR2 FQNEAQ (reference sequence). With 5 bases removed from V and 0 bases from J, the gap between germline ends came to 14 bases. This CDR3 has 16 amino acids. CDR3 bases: TGTGCCAGCAGCCCACAGGGCCTACTCTCTGGAAACACCATATATTTT. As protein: CASSPQGLLSGNTIYF.

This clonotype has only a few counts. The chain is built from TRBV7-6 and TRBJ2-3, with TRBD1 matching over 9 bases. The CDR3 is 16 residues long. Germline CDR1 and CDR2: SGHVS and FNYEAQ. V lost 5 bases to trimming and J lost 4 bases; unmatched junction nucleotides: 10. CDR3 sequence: CASSPRVRTGADTQYF. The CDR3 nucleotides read TGTGCCAGCAGCCCTAGGGTTCGGACAGGGGCAGATACGCAGTATTTT.

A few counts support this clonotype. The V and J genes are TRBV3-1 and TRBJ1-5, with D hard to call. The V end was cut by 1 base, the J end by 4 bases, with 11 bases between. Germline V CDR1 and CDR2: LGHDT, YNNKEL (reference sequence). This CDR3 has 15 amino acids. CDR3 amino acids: CASSQGRARNQPQHF. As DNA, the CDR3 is TGTGCCAGCAGCCAAGGTCGGGCACGGAATCAGCCCCAGCATTTT.

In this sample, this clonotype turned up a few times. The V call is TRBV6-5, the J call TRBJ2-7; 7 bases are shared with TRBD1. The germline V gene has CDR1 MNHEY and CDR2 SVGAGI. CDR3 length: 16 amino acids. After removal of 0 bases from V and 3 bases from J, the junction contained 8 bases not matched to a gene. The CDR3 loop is CASSYSARGKLYEQYF. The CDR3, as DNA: TGTGCCAGCAGTTACTCTGCCAGGGGGAAGCTCTACGAGCAGTACTTC.

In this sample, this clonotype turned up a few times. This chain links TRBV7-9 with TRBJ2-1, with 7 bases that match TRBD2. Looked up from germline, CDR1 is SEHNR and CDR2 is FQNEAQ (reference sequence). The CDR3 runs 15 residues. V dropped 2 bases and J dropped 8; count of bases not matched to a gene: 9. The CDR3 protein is CASSLLSTGGYEQFF. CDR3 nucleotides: TGTGCCAGCAGCTTACTCTCTACGGGAGGTTATGAGCAGTTCTTC. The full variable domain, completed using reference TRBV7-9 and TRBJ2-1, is DTGVSQNPRHKITKRGQNVTFRCDPISEHNRLYWYRQTLGQGPEFLTYFQNEAQLEKSRLLSDRFSAERPKGSFSTLEIQRTEQGDSAMYLCASSLLSTGGYEQFFGPGTRLTVL.

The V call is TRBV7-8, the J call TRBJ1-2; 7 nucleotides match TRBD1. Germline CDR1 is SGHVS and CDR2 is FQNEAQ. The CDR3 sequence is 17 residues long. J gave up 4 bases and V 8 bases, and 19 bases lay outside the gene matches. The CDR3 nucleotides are TGTGCCAGCGAATCCCGAGCCCAGGGGGGCCTCCCCTATGGCTACACCTTC. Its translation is CASESRAQGGLPYGYTF.

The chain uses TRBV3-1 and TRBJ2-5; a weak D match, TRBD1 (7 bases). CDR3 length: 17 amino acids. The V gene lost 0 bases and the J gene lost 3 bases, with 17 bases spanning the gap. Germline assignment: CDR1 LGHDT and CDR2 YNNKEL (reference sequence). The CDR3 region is CASSQEGGGWLEETQYF. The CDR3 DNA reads TGTGCCAGCAGCCAAGAAGGAGGGGGCTGGCTAGAAGAGACCCAGTACTTC.

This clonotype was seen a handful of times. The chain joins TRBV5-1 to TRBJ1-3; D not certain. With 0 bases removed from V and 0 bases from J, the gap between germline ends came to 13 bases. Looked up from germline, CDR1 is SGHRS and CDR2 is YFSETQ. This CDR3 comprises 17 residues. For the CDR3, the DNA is TGCGCCAGCAGCTTGGACCCCCCCGGTGGCTCTGGAAACACCATATATTTT. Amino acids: CASSLDPPGGSGNTIYF.

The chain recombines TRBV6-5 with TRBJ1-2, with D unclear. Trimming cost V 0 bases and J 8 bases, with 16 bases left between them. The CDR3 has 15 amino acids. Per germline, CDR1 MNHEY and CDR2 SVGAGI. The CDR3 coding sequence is TGTGCCAGCAGTTACTCTATAGGACCATCCAGGGGCTACACCTTC. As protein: CASSYSIGPSRGYTF.

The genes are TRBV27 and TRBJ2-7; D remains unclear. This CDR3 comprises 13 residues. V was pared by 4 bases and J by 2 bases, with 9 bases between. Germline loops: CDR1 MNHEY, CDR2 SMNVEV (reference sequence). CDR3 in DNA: TGTGCCAGCAGTTCCCGGGCGCCCTACGAGCAGTACTTC. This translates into CASSSRAPYEQYF.

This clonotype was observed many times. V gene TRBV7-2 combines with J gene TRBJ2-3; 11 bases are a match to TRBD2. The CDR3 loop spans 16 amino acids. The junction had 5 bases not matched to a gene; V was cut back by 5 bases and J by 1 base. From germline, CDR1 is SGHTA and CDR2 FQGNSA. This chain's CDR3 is CASSIFSGRGTDTQYF. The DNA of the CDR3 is TGTGCCAGCAGCATTTTTAGCGGGAGGGGCACAGATACGCAGTATTTT.

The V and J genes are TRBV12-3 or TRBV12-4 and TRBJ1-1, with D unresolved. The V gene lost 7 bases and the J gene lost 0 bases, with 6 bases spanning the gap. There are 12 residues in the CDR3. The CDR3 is CASNGLNTEAFF. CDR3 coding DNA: TGTGCCAGCAATGGGTTGAACACTGAAGCTTTCTTT.

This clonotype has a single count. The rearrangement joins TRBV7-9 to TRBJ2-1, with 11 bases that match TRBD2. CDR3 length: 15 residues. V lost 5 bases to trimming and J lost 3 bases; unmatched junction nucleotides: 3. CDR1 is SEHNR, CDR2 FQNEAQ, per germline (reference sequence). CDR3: CASSKTSGDYNEQFF. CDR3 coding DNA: TGTGCCAGCAGCAAGACTAGCGGGGACTACAATGAGCAGTTCTTC.

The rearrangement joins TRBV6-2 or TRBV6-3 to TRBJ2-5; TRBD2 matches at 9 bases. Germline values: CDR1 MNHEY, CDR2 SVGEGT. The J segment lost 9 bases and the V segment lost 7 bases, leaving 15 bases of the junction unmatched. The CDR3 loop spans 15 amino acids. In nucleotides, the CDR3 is TGTGCCAGCACCAGAAGCGGGGGGCAAGAGAAGGCCCAGTACTTC. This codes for CASTRSGGQEKAQYF.

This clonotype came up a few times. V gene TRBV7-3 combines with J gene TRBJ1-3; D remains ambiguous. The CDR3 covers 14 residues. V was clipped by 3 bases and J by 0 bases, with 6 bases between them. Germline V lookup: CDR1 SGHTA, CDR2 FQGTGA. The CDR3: CASSLTDSGNTIYF. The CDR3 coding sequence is TGTGCCAGCAGCTTGACGGACTCTGGAAACACCATATATTTT.

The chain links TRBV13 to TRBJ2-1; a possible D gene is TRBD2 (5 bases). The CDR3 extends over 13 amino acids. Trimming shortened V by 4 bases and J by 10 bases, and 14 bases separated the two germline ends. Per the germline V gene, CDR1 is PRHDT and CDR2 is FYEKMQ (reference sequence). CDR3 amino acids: CASSSGGLAEQFF. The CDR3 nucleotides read TGTGCCAGCAGCTCCGGCGGGCTAGCCGAGCAGTTCTTC.

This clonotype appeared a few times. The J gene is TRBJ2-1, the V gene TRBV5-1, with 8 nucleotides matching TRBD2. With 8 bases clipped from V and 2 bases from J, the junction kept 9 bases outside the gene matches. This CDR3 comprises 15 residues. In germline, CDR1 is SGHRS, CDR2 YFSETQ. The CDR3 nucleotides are TGCGCCAGTGCCATAGCGGGGAACACCTACAATGAGCAGTTCTTC. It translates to CASAIAGNTYNEQFF.

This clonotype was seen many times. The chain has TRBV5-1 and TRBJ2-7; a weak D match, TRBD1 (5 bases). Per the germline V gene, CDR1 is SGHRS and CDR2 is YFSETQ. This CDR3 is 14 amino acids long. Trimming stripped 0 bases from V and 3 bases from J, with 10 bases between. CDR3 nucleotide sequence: TGCGCCAGCAGCTTGGGTTTAGGGGACTACGAGCAGTACTTC. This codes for CASSLGLGDYEQYF.